These 16 T cell receptor beta chains originate from one sample sequenced in a study of T cell changes during pregnancy in multiple sclerosis. Some clones are missing from TCRdb's copy, which holds only in-frame ones; the method was immunoSEQ multiplex PCR. The data hold around 130,000 clones, with 93% observed a single time. The sample here was peripheral blood, taken before pregnancy. The receptor source for this set is a female donor with multiple sclerosis, enrolled in a pregnancy study.

This sequence joins TRBV5-4 and TRBJ2-2; D remains unclear. The CDR3 runs to 18 residues. Trimming left V 0 bases short and J 2 bases short, with 17 bases between. The germline CDR1 and CDR2 sequences are SGHNT and YYREEE (reference sequence). The chain's CDR3 is CASSLDSLRKPNTGELFF. The CDR3, as DNA: TGTGCCAGCAGCTTGGATTCTTTGAGGAAACCAAACACCGGGGAGCTGTTTTTT.

This clone was recorded only once. This sequence joins TRBV4-2 and TRBJ1-4; maybe TRBD1 (5 bases). V shed 4 bases and J shed 6 bases, with 12 bases lying between them. The CDR3 sequence is 14 residues long. CDR1 is LGHNA and CDR2 is YNFKEQ in the germline V gene. CDR3: CASSPPGVDEKLFF. The CDR3 region has the DNA TGTGCCAGCAGCCCCCCGGGGGTTGATGAAAAACTGTTTTTT.

This clone was seen just once. The chain employs TRBV11-2 and TRBJ2-7; 8 nucleotides match TRBD2. The trim removed 3 bases at V and 3 bases at J, leaving 10 bases unmatched. The CDR3 has 16 residues. Per the germline V gene, CDR1 is SGHAT and CDR2 is FQNNGV. The CDR3 coding sequence is TGTGCCAGCAGCTTCCACTCTGCGGGACTAGACTACGAGCAGTACTTC. Amino acid sequence: CASSFHSAGLDYEQYF.

The gene calls are TRBV6-1 and TRBJ2-2; 9 nucleotides agree with TRBD2. The CDR3 runs 16 residues. Trimming took 2 bases from V and 5 from J; bases not matched to a gene: 6. Germline V gene data show CDR1 as MNHNS and CDR2 as SASEGT. The CDR3 is CASSEWSGGSTGELFF. CDR3 bases: TGTGCCAGCAGTGAATGGAGCGGGGGGAGTACCGGGGAGCTGTTTTTT.

This clone appeared once. This rearrangement joins TRBV2 to TRBJ2-3; 11 bases map to TRBD2. J lost 5 bases, V lost 6 bases, and 4 bases had no gene match. Germline CDR1 reads SNHLY; CDR2 reads FYNNEI. CDR3 length equals 14 residues. This CDR3 is CASSRLAGKDTQYF. CDR3 in DNA: TGTGCCAGCAGCCGACTAGCGGGGAAAGATACGCAGTATTTT.

The J gene is TRBJ1-5, the V gene TRBV7-8; D is undetermined. With 5 bases removed from V and 2 bases from J, the gap between germline ends came to 10 bases. Looked up from germline, CDR1 is SGHVS and CDR2 is FQNEAQ. This CDR3 is built from 14 residues. In nucleotides, the CDR3 is TGTGCCAGCAGCCCCGGCCAGGGCAATCAGCCCCAGCATTTT. Protein: CASSPGQGNQPQHF.

The chain links TRBV6-1 to TRBJ1-1; 8 positions match TRBD1. From germline, CDR1 is MNHNS and CDR2 SASEGT. V was clipped by 5 bases and J by 4 bases; unmatched bases: 3. The CDR3 totals 13 residues. The CDR3 region has the DNA TGTGCCAGCAGTACTGACAGGGGCACTGAAGCTTTCTTT. Translating gives CASSTDRGTEAFF.

This chain links TRBV5-4 with TRBJ1-2; 8 bases align to TRBD1. The V gene end was trimmed by 1 base and the J gene end by 5 bases; junction bases not matched to a gene: 4. The CDR3 totals 14 residues. Germline V CDR1 and CDR2: SGHNT, YYREEE (reference sequence). The CDR3 nucleotides read TGTGCCAGCAGCTTGCCCCGACAGGGGTATGGCTACACCTTC. Translation: CASSLPRQGYGYTF.

This chain joins TRBV5-1 and TRBJ2-3; tentative D call: TRBD2 (6 bases). Germline CDR1 and CDR2: SGHRS and YFSETQ. The germline V and J ends were trimmed by 0 bases and 4 bases, with 9 bases remaining between them. The CDR3 contains 14 residues. DNA of the CDR3: TGCGCCAGCAGCTTGGCGGGGGTTGCAGATACGCAGTATTTT. It is translated as CASSLAGVADTQYF. Complete variable domain (other parts from reference TRBV5-1 and TRBJ2-3): KAGVTQTPRYLIKTRGQQVTLSCSPISGHRSVSWYQQTPGQGLQFLFEYFSETQRNKGNFPGRFSGRQFSNSRSEMNVSTLELGDSALYLCASSLAGVADTQYFGPGTRLTVL.

The rearrangement uses TRBV5-1 and TRBJ2-7; the match to TRBD2 covers 10 bases. CDR1 and CDR2 from the germline V gene are SGHRS and YFSETQ. V gave up 1 base and J gave up 4 bases; unmatched junction bases: 8. The CDR3 covers 16 residues. CDR3 nucleotide sequence: TGCGCCAGCAGCTTGCCGGCAGCGGGAGGGCTTTACGAGCAGTACTTC. Residues: CASSLPAAGGLYEQYF.

The rearrangement links TRBV10-3 to TRBJ1-5, with D perhaps matching TRBD1 (6 bases). The CDR3 length is 14 residues. V lost 4 bases and J 0 bases, leaving 7 bases between the germline ends. CDR1 and CDR2 from the germline V gene are ENHRY and SYGVKD. The CDR3 DNA reads TGTGCCATCAGTGCAGGGGTTAGCAATCAGCCCCAGCATTTT. Amino acids: CAISAGVSNQPQHF.

The DNA for the CDR3 is TGTGCCAGCTCCCAGCTTCGGACAGGGGGACAGGGCGGGGAGCTGTTTTTT. Its protein is CASSQLRTGGQGGELFF. The J gene is TRBJ2-2, the V gene TRBV7-9, with 10 bases aligning to TRBD1. From germline, CDR1 is SEHNR and CDR2 FQNEAQ (reference sequence). The CDR3 is 17 residues long. V lost 8 bases, J lost 7 bases, and 16 bases stayed unmatched.

The chain carries TRBV11-3 and TRBJ1-1; no clear D. Trimming pared 5 bases from V and 2 bases from J, leaving 9 bases between. The germline V gene has CDR1 SGHNT and CDR2 YENEEA. This CDR3 is 13 amino acids long. This CDR3 is CASSIHPNTEAFF. The CDR3 nucleotides read TGTGCCAGCAGCATACACCCAAACACTGAAGCTTTCTTT.

This clone has a handful of counts. The chain is built from TRBV6-5 and TRBJ1-6, with TRBD1 matching over 8 bases. J lost 7 bases, V lost 6 bases, and 8 bases had no gene match. Per germline, CDR1 MNHEY and CDR2 SVGAGI. The CDR3 runs to 15 residues. The CDR3 here is CASRYNRGKNSPLHF. CDR3 bases: TGTGCCAGCAGATATAACAGGGGGAAGAATTCACCCCTCCACTTT.

This clone showed up just once. The chain links TRBV4-1 to TRBJ2-7; TRBD1 is a possible D gene (6 bases). CDR1 and CDR2 (germline): MGHRA, YSYEKL. Trimming took 8 bases from V and 2 from J, leaving 13 bases between them. The CDR3 extends over 13 amino acids. The CDR3 nucleotides read TGCGCCAGCGCCGCAGGGGACGCCTACGAGCAGTACTTC. It specifies CASAAGDAYEQYF.

This clone was picked up one time. This sequence joins TRBV5-6 and TRBJ1-2; 7 bases fit TRBD1. The CDR3 totals 14 residues. V shed 2 bases, J shed 4 bases, and the junction held 5 bases outside the gene matches. The germline CDR1 and CDR2 sequences are SGHDT and YYEEEE. The CDR3 region has the DNA TGTGCCAGCAGCTTTGGGACAGTCACCTATGGCTACACCTTC. This encodes CASSFGTVTYGYTF. The variable domain in full, with the rest retrieved from reference TRBV5-6 and TRBJ1-2, is DAGVTQSPTHLIKTRGQQVTLRCSPKSGHDTVSWYQQALGQGPQFIFQYYEEEERQRGNFPDRFSGHQFPNYSSELNVNALLLGDSALYLCASSFGTVTYGYTFGSGTRLTVV.